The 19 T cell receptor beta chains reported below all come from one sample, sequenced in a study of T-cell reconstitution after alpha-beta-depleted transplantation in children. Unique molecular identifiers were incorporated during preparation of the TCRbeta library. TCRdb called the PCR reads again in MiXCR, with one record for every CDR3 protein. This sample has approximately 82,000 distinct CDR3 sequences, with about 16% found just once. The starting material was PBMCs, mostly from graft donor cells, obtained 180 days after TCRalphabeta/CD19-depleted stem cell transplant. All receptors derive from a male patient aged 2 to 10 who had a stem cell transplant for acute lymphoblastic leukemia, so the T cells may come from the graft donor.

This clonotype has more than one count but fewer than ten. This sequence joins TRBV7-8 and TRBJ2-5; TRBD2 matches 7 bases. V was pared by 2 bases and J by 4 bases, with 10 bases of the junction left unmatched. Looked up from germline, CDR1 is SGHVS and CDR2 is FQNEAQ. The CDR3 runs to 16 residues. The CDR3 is CASSLIPPGGPETQYF. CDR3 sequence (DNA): TGTGCCAGCAGCTTAATCCCTCCGGGGGGACCAGAGACCCAGTACTTC.

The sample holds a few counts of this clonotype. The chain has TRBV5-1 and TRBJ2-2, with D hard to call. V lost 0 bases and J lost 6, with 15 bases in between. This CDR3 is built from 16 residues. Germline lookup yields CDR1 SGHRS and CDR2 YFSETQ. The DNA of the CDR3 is TGCGCCAGCAGCTTGGATCGGGTCCCTAGGGCCGGGGAGCTGTTTTTT. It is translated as CASSLDRVPRAGELFF.

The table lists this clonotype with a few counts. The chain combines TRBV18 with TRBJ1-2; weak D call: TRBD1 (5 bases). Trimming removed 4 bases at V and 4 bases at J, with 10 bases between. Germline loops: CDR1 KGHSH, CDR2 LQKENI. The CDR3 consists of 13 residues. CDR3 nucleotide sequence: TGTGCCAGCTCACTCCGGGACCTCTATGGCTACACCTTC. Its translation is CASSLRDLYGYTF.

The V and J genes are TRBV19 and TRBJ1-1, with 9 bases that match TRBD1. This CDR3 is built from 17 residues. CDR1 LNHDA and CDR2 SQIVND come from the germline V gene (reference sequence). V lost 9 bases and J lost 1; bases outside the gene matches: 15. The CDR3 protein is CASVPVTGGEKNTEAFF. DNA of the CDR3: TGTGCCAGCGTCCCCGTCACAGGGGGCGAGAAGAACACTGAAGCTTTCTTT.

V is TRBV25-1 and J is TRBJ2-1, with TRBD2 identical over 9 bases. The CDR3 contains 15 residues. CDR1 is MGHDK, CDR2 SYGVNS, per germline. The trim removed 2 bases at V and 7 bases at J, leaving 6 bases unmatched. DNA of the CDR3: TGTGCCAGCAGTGAAGCGGGGGGGAAAGGGAATGAGCAGTTCTTC. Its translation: CASSEAGGKGNEQFF.

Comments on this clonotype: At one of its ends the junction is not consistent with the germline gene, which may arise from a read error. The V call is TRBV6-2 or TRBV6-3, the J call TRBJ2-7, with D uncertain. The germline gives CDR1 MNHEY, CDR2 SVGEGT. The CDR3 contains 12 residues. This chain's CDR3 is CATSYGSYQQYF. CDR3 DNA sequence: TGTGCCACCAGTTACGGTAGCTACCAGCAGTACTTC.

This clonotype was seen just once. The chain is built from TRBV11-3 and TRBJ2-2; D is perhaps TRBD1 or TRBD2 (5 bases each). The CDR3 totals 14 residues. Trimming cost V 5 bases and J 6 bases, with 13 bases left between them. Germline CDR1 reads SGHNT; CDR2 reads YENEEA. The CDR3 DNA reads TGTGCCAGCAGCGAGGGACCGAAAGCCGGGGAGCTGTTTTTT. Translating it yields CASSEGPKAGELFF. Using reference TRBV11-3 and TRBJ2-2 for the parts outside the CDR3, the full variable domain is EAGVVQSPRYKIIEKKQPVAFWCNPISGHNTLYWYLQNLGQGPELLIRYENEEAVDDSQLPKDRFSAERLKGVDSTLKIQPAELGDSAVYLCASSEGPKAGELFFGEGSRLTVL.

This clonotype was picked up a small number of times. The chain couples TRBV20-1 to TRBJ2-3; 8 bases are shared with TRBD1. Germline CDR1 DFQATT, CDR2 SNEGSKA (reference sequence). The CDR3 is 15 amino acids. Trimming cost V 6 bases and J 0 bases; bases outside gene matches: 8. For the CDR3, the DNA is TGCAGTGCCACCCCAGGGGGCAGTAGCACAGATACGCAGTATTTT. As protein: CSATPGGSSTDTQYF.

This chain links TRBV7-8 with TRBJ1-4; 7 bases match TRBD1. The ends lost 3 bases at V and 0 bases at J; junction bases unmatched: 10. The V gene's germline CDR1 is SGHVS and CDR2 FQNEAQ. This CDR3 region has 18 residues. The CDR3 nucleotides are TGTGCCAGCAGCTTTTACCGACAGGGCCATGCAACTAATGAAAAACTGTTTTTT. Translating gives CASSFYRQGHATNEKLFF.

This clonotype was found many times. CDR3 sequence: CASSLAISGNTIYF. The CDR3 DNA sequence: TGTGCCAGCAGCTTGGCCATCTCTGGAAACACCATATATTTT. The chain links TRBV5-5 to TRBJ1-3; the D is unclear. V was trimmed by 0 bases and J by 0 bases, leaving 4 bases between them. Germline V gives CDR1 SGHKS, CDR2 YYEKEE (reference sequence). The CDR3 runs 14 residues.

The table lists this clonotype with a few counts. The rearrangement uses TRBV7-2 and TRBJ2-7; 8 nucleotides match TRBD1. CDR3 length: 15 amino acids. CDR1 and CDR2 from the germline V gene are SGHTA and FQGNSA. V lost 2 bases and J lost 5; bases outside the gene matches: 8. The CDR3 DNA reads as TGTGCCAGCAGCTTATATAGGACAGGGATGAACGAGCAGTACTTC. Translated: CASSLYRTGMNEQYF.

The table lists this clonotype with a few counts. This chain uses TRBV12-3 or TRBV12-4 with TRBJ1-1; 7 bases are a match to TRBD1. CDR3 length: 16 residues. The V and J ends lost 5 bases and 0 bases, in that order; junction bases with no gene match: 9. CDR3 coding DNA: TGTGCCAGCAGTCCGGGACAGTTAGGGCTGAACACTGAAGCTTTCTTT. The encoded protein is CASSPGQLGLNTEAFF.

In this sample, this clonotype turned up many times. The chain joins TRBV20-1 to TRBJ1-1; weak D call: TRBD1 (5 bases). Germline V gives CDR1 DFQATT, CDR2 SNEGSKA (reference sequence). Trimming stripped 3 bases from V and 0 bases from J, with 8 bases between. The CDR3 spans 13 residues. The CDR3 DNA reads TGCAGTGCTAGGAGGGGATTGAACACTGAAGCTTTCTTT. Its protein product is CSARRGLNTEAFF.

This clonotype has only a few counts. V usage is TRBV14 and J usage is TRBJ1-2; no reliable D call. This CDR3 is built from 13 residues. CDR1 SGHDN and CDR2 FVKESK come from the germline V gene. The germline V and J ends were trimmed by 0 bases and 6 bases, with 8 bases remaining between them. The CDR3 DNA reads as TGTGCCAGCAGCCAAGAGTGGGCAGATGGCTACACCTTC. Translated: CASSQEWADGYTF.

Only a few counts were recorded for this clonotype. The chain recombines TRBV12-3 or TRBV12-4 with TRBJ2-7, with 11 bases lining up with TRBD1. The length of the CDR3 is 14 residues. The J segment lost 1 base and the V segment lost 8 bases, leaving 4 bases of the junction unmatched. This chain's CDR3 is CASAGQGGSYEQYF. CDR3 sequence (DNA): TGTGCCAGCGCGGGACAGGGGGGATCCTACGAGCAGTACTTC.

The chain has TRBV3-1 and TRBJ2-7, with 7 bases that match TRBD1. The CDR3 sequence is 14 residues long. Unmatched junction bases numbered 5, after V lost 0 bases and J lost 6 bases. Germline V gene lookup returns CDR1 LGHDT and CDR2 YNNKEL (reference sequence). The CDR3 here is CASSQEGGQPEQYF. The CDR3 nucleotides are TGTGCCAGCAGCCAAGAAGGGGGACAGCCCGAGCAGTACTTC.

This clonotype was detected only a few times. CDR3 residues: CASSSAGTGLYEQYF. DNA for the CDR3: TGCGCCAGCAGCTCCGCCGGGACAGGACTCTACGAGCAGTACTTC. The genes are TRBV5-1 and TRBJ2-7; 8 bases are shared with TRBD1. Germline lookup yields CDR1 SGHRS and CDR2 YFSETQ. The CDR3 runs to 15 residues. V was clipped by 3 bases and J by 3 bases; unmatched bases: 8. Drawing the rest from reference TRBV5-1 and TRBJ2-7, the complete variable domain is KAGVTQTPRYLIKTRGQQVTLSCSPISGHRSVSWYQQTPGQGLQFLFEYFSETQRNKGNFPGRFSGRQFSNSRSEMNVSTLELGDSALYLCASSSAGTGLYEQYFGPGTRLTVT.

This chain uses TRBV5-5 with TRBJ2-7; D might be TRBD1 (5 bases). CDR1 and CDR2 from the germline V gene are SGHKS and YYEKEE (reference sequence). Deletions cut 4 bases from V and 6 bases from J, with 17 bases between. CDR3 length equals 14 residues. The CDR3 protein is CASSPPTGRSEQYF. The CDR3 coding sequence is TGTGCCAGCAGCCCCCCCACAGGAAGATCCGAGCAGTACTTC.

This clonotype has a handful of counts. In DNA, the CDR3 is TGTGCCAGCTCACCACGTCCTGACAGGAGCTCCTACAATGAGCAGTTCTTC. This sequence encodes CASSPRPDRSSYNEQFF. This chain links TRBV18 with TRBJ2-1, with a tentative D call TRBD1 (6 bases). Germline-derived CDR1 and CDR2 are KGHSH and LQKENI. This CDR3 has 17 amino acids. V was pared by 1 base and J by 0 bases, with 13 bases between.